This T cell receptor (beta chain) was documented in a study of blood T cell repertoires in COVID-19. Per the original methods: Reference gene primer amplification gave estimated nucleated cell counts. The method was immunoSEQ multiplex PCR; TCRdb's version includes in-frame clones alone and lacks a portion of them. V and J calls and clone size are those listed in that table; D and trimming were worked out from the DNA. The table has over 30,000 clones, roughly 89% seen once. Germline CDR1 and CDR2: KGHSH and LQKENI. The CDR3 spans 13 residues. V was cut by 0 bases and J by 5 bases, with 7 bases left in between.

The chain joins TRBV18 to TRBJ2-5, with unresolved D. The sample comprised peripheral blood. This clonotype was sampled from a man in his sixties or seventies with active COVID-19. CDR3 sequence (DNA): TGTGCCAGCTCACCACCGTCTACGGAGACCCAGTACTTC. It codes for CASSPPSTETQYF.